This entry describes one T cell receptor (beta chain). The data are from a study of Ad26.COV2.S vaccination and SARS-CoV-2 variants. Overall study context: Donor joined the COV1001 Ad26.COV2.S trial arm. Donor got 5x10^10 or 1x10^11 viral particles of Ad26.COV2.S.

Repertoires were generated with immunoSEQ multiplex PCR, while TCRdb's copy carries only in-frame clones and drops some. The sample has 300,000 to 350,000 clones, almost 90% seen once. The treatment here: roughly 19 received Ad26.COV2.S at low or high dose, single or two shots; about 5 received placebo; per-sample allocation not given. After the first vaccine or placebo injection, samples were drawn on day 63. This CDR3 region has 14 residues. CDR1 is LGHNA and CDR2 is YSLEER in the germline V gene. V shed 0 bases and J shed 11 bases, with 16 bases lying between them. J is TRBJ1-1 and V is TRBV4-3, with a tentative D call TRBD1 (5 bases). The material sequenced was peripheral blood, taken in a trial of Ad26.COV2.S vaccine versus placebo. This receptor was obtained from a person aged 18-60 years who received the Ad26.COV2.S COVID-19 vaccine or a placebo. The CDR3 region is CASSQDPGLEGAFF. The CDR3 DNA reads TGCGCCAGCAGCCAAGATCCGGGGCTGGAGGGGGCTTTCTTT.